Below are 14 T cell receptor beta chains sequenced from a single sample in a study of T cells expressing NK-cell markers. One entry per CDR3 protein, without DNA, is what TCRdb gives after re-calling the 5' RACE reads. This table lists about 430,000 distinct CDR3 sequences. The sequenced material came from blood T cells: a sorted CD56 or NKG2C T cell subset, CD4+ or CD8+ T cells, or bulk PBMC T cells (not recorded which). The receptors stem from a woman aged 45-59 years in good health.

CDR3 sequence reads: CSARDPWGALETQYF. The chain is built from TRBV20-1 and TRBJ2-5; TCRdb returns TRBD1, unconfirmable since there is no DNA. The CDR3 extends over 15 amino acids. Germline CDR1 DFQATT, CDR2 SNEGSKA (reference sequence).

This chain links TRBV28 with TRBJ2-5; no DNA is available, so the TRBD2 call from TCRdb remains unchecked. Germline V gene sequence: CDR1 MDHEN, CDR2 SYDVKM. The CDR3 is 15 amino acids. CDR3 protein: CASSFWTSGRETQYF.

This chain joins TRBV28 and TRBJ2-2; lacking DNA, the TRBD2 call made by TCRdb goes unchecked. The CDR3 runs 15 residues. Looked up from germline, CDR1 is MDHEN and CDR2 is SYDVKM. The chain's CDR3 is CASSRGGGGTGELFF.

V usage is TRBV20-1 and J usage is TRBJ2-2; the D call of TRBD1 rests on TCRdb alone, since no DNA is present to check it. Looked up from germline, CDR1 is DFQATT and CDR2 is SNEGSKA (reference sequence). The CDR3 runs to 15 residues. The CDR3 loop reads CSARARTGHTGELFF.

CDR3 in amino acids: CASSLRGGPEGYF. This chain links TRBV12-3 or TRBV12-4 with TRBJ2-4; TCRdb reports TRBD1, a call that lacks DNA to check it against. The CDR3 has 13 residues.

This rearrangement joins TRBV11-3 to TRBJ1-3. Germline CDR1 SGHNT, CDR2 YENEEA. The length of the CDR3 is 15 residues. CDR3 protein: CASSEKLISGNTIYF.

The gene calls are TRBV10-1 and TRBJ2-7. The CDR3 loop spans 13 amino acids. From germline, CDR1 is WNHNN and CDR2 SYGVQD (reference sequence). The CDR3 here is CASSEGSLGEQYF.

The chain recombines TRBV10-3 with TRBJ2-3; TCRdb reports TRBD2, a call that lacks DNA to check it against. Germline CDR1 ENHRY, CDR2 SYGVKD. The CDR3 consists of 16 residues. CDR3 in amino acids: CAISGYSGTVTDTQYF.

V usage is TRBV5-1 and J usage is TRBJ2-1; absent DNA, TCRdb's TRBD2 call cannot be checked. The CDR3 covers 15 residues. Germline V gene lookup returns CDR1 SGHRS and CDR2 YFSETQ. CDR3 region: CASSWGLDPTDEQFF.

The J gene is TRBJ2-5, the V gene TRBV5-1; checking the TCRdb D call of TRBD1 is not possible without DNA. This CDR3 contains 14 residues. Germline V gene sequence: CDR1 SGHRS, CDR2 YFSETQ. The CDR3 sequence is CASSPGMGQETQYF. The whole variable domain, remainder taken from reference TRBV5-1 and TRBJ2-5, is KAGVTQTPRYLIKTRGQQVTLSCSPISGHRSVSWYQQTPGQGLQFLFEYFSETQRNKGNFPGRFSGRQFSNSRSEMNVSTLELGDSALYLCASSPGMGQETQYFGPGTRLLVL.

This chain links TRBV29-1 with TRBJ1-1; TCRdb picks TRBD1, but there is no DNA to check that call. The germline CDR1 and CDR2 sequences are SQVTM and ANQGSEA. The CDR3 covers 13 residues. This chain's CDR3 is CSVAQGGNTEAFF.

The genes are TRBV7-3 and TRBJ2-3; TCRdb designates TRBD1, a call that cannot be tested without DNA. Germline CDR1 is SGHTA and CDR2 is FQGTGA. CDR3 length: 15 amino acids. CDR3 region: CASSQGVAPSDTQYF.

The chain combines TRBV6-4 with TRBJ1-5; TCRdb's assignment of TRBD1 cannot be checked, as there is no DNA. Per the germline V gene, CDR1 is MRHNA and CDR2 is SNTAGT. The CDR3 is 16 residues long. CDR3 amino acids: CASRELRTGGGQPQHF.

This chain links TRBV12-3 or TRBV12-4 with TRBJ1-1; TCRdb's D gene call, TRBD1, goes unchecked for lack of DNA. CDR3 size: 13 residues. The CDR3: CASSRTGVAEAFF.